One and the same sample provided the 16 T cell receptor beta chains below, sequenced in a study of glioma-infiltrating T cells after dendritic cell vaccination. Time point defined: after dendritic cell vaccination, including at tumor progression/relapse. Sequencing used immunoSEQ multiplex PCR; TCRdb keeps in-frame clones, though not all of them. The sample shows 70,000 to 90,000 clones, around 83% of them seen only once. Sequencing used blood, obtained after dendritic cell vaccination. The source is a human donor with glioblastoma.

The rearrangement links TRBV5-1 to TRBJ1-2; no reliable D call. The CDR3 length is 14 residues. Germline V gives CDR1 SGHRS, CDR2 YFSETQ. V lost 0 bases, J lost 4 bases, and 10 bases lay in between. The CDR3 DNA reads TGCGCCAGCAGCTTGGTCGCGGAGGTCTATGGCTACACCTTC. Translation gives CASSLVAEVYGYTF.

The chain recombines TRBV7-2 with TRBJ1-1, with 7 bases aligning to TRBD1. This CDR3 has 14 amino acids. Unmatched junction bases numbered 9, after V lost 6 bases and J lost 5 bases. Germline V gives CDR1 SGHTA, CDR2 FQGNSA. The CDR3 DNA reads TGTGCCAGCAGTTACAGGGGAATAGGGACTGAAGCTTTCTTT. Protein: CASSYRGIGTEAFF.

The V and J genes are TRBV7-3 and TRBJ2-1; 9 bases are shared with TRBD2. The CDR3 is 15 residues long. CDR1 and CDR2 from the germline V gene are SGHTA and FQGTGA. V lost 4 bases and J lost 2; bases outside the gene matches: 3. The CDR3 DNA follows: TGTGCCAGCAGCTCGGCGGGGGGGCCCTACAATGAGCAGTTCTTC. Its translation: CASSSAGGPYNEQFF.

Here the CDR3 reads CASSFIPGGGDYNEQFF. CDR3 coding DNA: TGCGCCAGCAGCTTCATTCCGGGCGGGGGGGACTACAATGAGCAGTTCTTC. The chain couples TRBV5-1 to TRBJ2-1; 9 nucleotides match TRBD2. After removal of 2 bases from V and 3 bases from J, the junction contained 9 bases not matched to a gene. This CDR3 has 17 residues. Per germline, CDR1 SGHRS and CDR2 YFSETQ.

This clone was seen a few times. V usage is TRBV7-3 and J usage is TRBJ2-5; D perhaps matches TRBD2 (5 bases). Germline V gene lookup returns CDR1 SGHTA and CDR2 FQGTGA. With 0 bases removed from V and 4 bases from J, the gap between germline ends came to 12 bases. The CDR3 sequence is 15 residues long. The CDR3 sequence: CASSLTRASPETQYF. The CDR3 DNA reads as TGTGCCAGCAGCTTAACGCGGGCCAGTCCAGAGACCCAGTACTTC.

The chain is built from TRBV2 and TRBJ1-5; D may be TRBD1 (5 bases). V lost 7 bases to trimming and J lost 6 bases, with 13 bases between them. Germline V lookup: CDR1 SNHLY, CDR2 FYNNEI. The CDR3 runs 13 residues. The CDR3, as DNA: TGTGCCAGCACTTTGGCGGGGGGTCAGCCCCAGCATTTT. It is translated as CASTLAGGQPQHF. Based on the CDR3 plus reference TRBV2 and TRBJ1-5, the full variable domain is EPEVTQTPSHQVTQMGQEVILRCVPISNHLYFYWYRQILGQKVEFLVSFYNNEISEKSEIFDDQFSVERPDGSNFTLKIRSTKLEDSAMYFCASTLAGGQPQHFGDGTRLSIL.

This clone showed up just once. J is TRBJ1-1 and V is TRBV4-2; D gene ambiguous. Germline V gives CDR1 LGHNA, CDR2 YNFKEQ. V was trimmed by 0 bases and J by 4 bases, leaving 6 bases between them. The CDR3 consists of 13 residues. The CDR3: CASSQEAGTEAFF. The CDR3 DNA is TGTGCCAGCAGCCAAGAAGCAGGCACTGAAGCTTTCTTT.

This clone has only one observation. The chain couples TRBV6-1 to TRBJ1-4; perhaps TRBD1 as D (5 bases). The CDR3 has 16 amino acids. V was cut by 3 bases and J by 0 bases, with 11 bases left in between. Germline V gene data show CDR1 as MNHNS and CDR2 as SASEGT. CDR3 nucleotides: TGTGCCAGCAGTGAGAGACAGATTGCAACTAATGAAAAACTGTTTTTT. Protein sequence: CASSERQIATNEKLFF.

DNA of the CDR3: TGTGCCAGCAGCCATTCCGGACAGGGGCCCTTCTGGGCTTTCTTT. The encoded protein is CASSHSGQGPFWAFF. The rearrangement joins TRBV4-2 to TRBJ1-1, with 9 bases that match TRBD1. Germline V gene sequence: CDR1 LGHNA, CDR2 YNFKEQ. Losses at the gene ends were 3 bases for V and 11 bases for J; bases not matched to a gene: 13. The CDR3 loop spans 15 amino acids.

The chain recombines TRBV2 with TRBJ2-7, with D tentatively TRBD1 (6 bases). The CDR3 has 10 residues. V was shortened by 10 bases and J by 3 bases, with 7 bases between the two germline ends. From germline, CDR1 is SNHLY and CDR2 FYNNEI. In DNA, the CDR3 is TGTGCCACAGGGGACTACGAGCAGTACTTC. Translation gives CATGDYEQYF.

The rearrangement uses TRBV4-1 and TRBJ2-3; TRBD2 agrees at 7 bases. The trim removed 0 bases at V and 3 bases at J, leaving 12 bases unmatched. The CDR3 covers 18 residues. From germline, CDR1 is MGHRA and CDR2 YSYEKL. This CDR3 reads CASSQEGFGGSGTDTQYF. The CDR3 region has the DNA TGCGCCAGCAGCCAAGAAGGTTTCGGGGGGTCGGGGACAGATACGCAGTATTTT.

This clone ranks as medium-sized. The chain joins TRBV19 to TRBJ2-2; 9 bases map to TRBD1. Germline lookup yields CDR1 LNHDA and CDR2 SQIVND (reference sequence). V gave up 5 bases and J gave up 5 bases; unmatched junction bases: 6. This CDR3 is 15 amino acids long. In DNA form, the CDR3 reads TGTGCCAGTAGTCCTGGGGACAGGGAGACCGGGGAGCTGTTTTTT. Its protein is CASSPGDRETGELFF.

The rearrangement uses TRBV30 and TRBJ2-7; 10 bases fit TRBD1. J was trimmed by 4 bases and V by 0 bases; bases with no gene match: 3. Germline CDR1 and CDR2: GTSNPN and SVGIG (reference sequence). CDR3 length equals 14 residues. CDR3 in amino acids: CAWSVGTGEYEQYF. The CDR3, as DNA: TGTGCCTGGAGTGTCGGGACAGGGGAATACGAGCAGTACTTC.

This rearrangement joins TRBV7-7 to TRBJ1-5; D gene uncertain. The CDR3 has 15 amino acids. V lost 5 bases, J lost 6 bases, and 17 bases lay in between. Germline CDR1 is SSHAT and CDR2 is FNYEAQ (reference sequence). The CDR3 DNA reads as TGTGCCAGCAGCCTTCGCGGATATGAGTGTCAGCCCCAGCATTTT. It is translated as CASSLRGYECQPQHF.

The rearrangement links TRBV10-3 to TRBJ1-1, with D possibly being TRBD1 (6 bases). CDR1 is ENHRY, CDR2 SYGVKD, per germline. This CDR3 is 14 amino acids long. Trimming shortened V by 7 bases and J by 3 bases, and 15 bases separated the two germline ends. For the CDR3, the DNA is TGTGCCATCAAGAAGGGGGAAGAGTACACTGAAGCTTTCTTT. As protein: CAIKKGEEYTEAFF.

CDR3 DNA sequence: TGTGCCAGCAGCTTGGGACAGGGGCTTGAGGGGGAGCTGTTTTTT. Its protein is CASSLGQGLEGELFF. This chain joins TRBV7-6 and TRBJ2-2, with 10 bases fitting TRBD1. CDR1 is SGHVS, CDR2 FNYEAQ, per germline. The CDR3 sequence is 15 residues long. Trimming cost V 3 bases and J 8 bases; bases outside gene matches: 6.